This T cell receptor (beta chain) appears in the sequencing data of a study of cytomegalovirus exposure and HLA in healthy donors (dated by TCRdb to about 2017). Some background on the complete study: In an earlier analysis of under 600 of the donors, 276 Gb of sequence data and 90 million to 130 million unique TCR beta sequences from about 190 million T cells were reported. Across around 400 genotyped donors of the cohort, an average of roughly 200,000 unique TCR beta nucleotide sequences per donor were sequenced, and 15% to 20% of those sequences were non-productive. The number of typed donors differed by locus: about 629-640 for A, B, C, DRB1 and DQB1; some 540 for DQA1; roughly 600 for DPA1; and about 450 for DPB1. Roughly 300 gigabases of sequencing data and 70 million to 95 million unique TCR sequences made up an early release that covered roughly 670 HLA-typed donors. Of the approximately 400 genotyped donors, 65% to 90% were placed in the genetic ancestry cluster associated with self-reported Caucasian donors. Using immunosequencing, the study profiled T cell repertoires from fewer than 850 subjects and related those repertoires to cytomegalovirus serostatus. The study combined high-throughput TCR immunosequencing, statistical association of individual TCRs with disease status, and machine learning to predict cytomegalovirus infection status. An earlier analysis of some 600 of the donors applied high-throughput TCR beta sequencing to assess whether each TCR beta V gene segment acted as functional or pseudogenic. In the later analysis, no new phenotypic data were used to find candidate immune exposures; instead, reliance was placed on TCR beta sequences and their occurrence across donors. To study patterns of TCR occurrence, a later analysis re-analyzed previously published TCR beta repertoires from 600 to 750 donors and added high-resolution HLA genotyping. About five DR-DQ haplotypes were treated as single units for association and clustering because of strong linkage in the cohort. Every repertoire in the discovery cohort had been generated on one and the same sequencing platform. The study was designed to test whether signatures of past pathogen exposure could be identified by cataloging public T cell receptors. Donor age, sex, ethnicity and CMV serostatus were compiled together with the repertoire data. A later genetic analysis took genome-wide SNP genotypes for 398 of the 666 donors and used that subset as a discovery cohort. Besides the first cohort of 666 subjects, a separate validation cohort made up of over a hundred different subjects was used. HLA typing covered class I and class II loci at four-digit resolution. Broader findings and caveats from the paper: V-gene and J-gene trimming of TCR beta chains was associated with a missense DCLRE1C variant in a later genetic analysis, and the association was replicated in an independent cohort. Most CMV-associated TCR beta chains appeared to be HLA-restricted in a later analysis, and the HLA associations seemed to be driven largely by CMV exposure. Because counts were too low, roughly 18 rarely observed V segments, including chromosome 9 orphons, were left out of the earlier analysis of approximately 500 of the donors. In a later analysis, about 17,000 TCR beta sequences were associated with specific HLA alleles at a false discovery rate of 0.05. Only TCR beta chains were sequenced in this cohort, and the absence of alpha or paired-chain data limited detectable features. For the cohort, immune exposure information was limited to CMV serostatus. Correlated functional status among segregating V segments might reflect linkage disequilibrium, but an unknown experimental factor could not be ruled out. A later analysis found that HLA-associated TCR beta chains were more clonally expanded and had lower generation probabilities than equally common non-associated chains. A cluster of highly shared sequence variants was judged likely to represent a technical artifact of the sequencing pipeline. Most TCR sequences were seen in very few donors, while some public TCRs were found in many individuals. In a later genetic analysis, fewer N-insertions in productive TCRs were reported among donors in an Asian-associated ancestry cluster than the roughly 670-donor mean. Sequencing depth was assumed to be roughly uniform across donors in the presence/absence analyses, though that assumption may not hold. The authors suggested that the approach could potentially be generalized to other disease states and immunological phenotypes. According to a later analysis, parvovirus B19, influenza, CMV and Epstein-Barr virus appeared linked to several top co-occurrence clusters. A further reported finding was that TCR beta sequences accurately predicted the HLA-A and HLA-B alleles for most subjects in the first cohort. The classifier was reported to diagnose cytomegalovirus status with high specificity and sensitivity in both the original and validation cohorts. Strong co-occurrence of HLA alleles, especially DR and DQ, made assigning TCR associations to individual alleles difficult. An earlier analysis of approximately 530 of the donors showed that most TCR beta V segments appeared in productive rearrangements either about 90% or about 30% of the time, which broadly matched IMGT annotations. A total of 164 TCR beta chains were listed by the study as associated with cytomegalovirus. In a later analysis, TCR association rates were found to vary across HLA loci, with the most associated TCRs seen for DRB1 alleles and the fewest for HLA-C alleles. A few of the identified cytomegalovirus-associated TCR beta chains were confirmed in vitro to be specific for cytomegalovirus antigens. Because some donors lacked HLA typing at each locus, the association tests relied only on the typed subset.

The cohort was made up of 500 to 850 healthy bone marrow donors. Cohort members were all nominally healthy when sampled, although unrecorded immune exposures were likely present. The donor tested CMV seronegative, placing the donor among the 350 to 400 seronegative members of the cohort. A peripheral blood sample was collected from each donor, and TCR beta sequencing was performed on peripheral blood mononuclear cells. The Qiagen DNeasy Blood Extraction Kit was used to extract genomic DNA from the blood cell samples. Library creation used the immunoSEQ multiplex PCR assay. The multiplex PCR relied on a mix of 60 forward primers for TCR Vbeta segments and 13 reverse primers for TCR Jbeta segments. A multiplex PCR assay on genomic DNA amplified the CDR3 region of rearranged TCR beta genes. Amplified TCR beta libraries were sequenced as 87-base-pair reads on the Illumina HiSeq System. From the authors' description of their analysis: In a later analysis, tens of millions of unique TCR beta chains were counted across the roughly 670 repertoires, and roughly 10 million of these chains were shared by at least two donors. Raw reads were error-corrected and collapsed into unique sequences by a nearest-neighbor algorithm in which closely related sequences were merged to remove PCR and sequencing errors. CDR3 sequences were aligned to IMGT reference sequences to assign V, D and J gene segments. For a sequence to be retained, a match of at least six nucleotides to both a V gene segment and a J gene segment was required. A rearrangement counted as productive if the CDR3 had no stop codons and remained in frame with V and J, and every other rearrangement counted as non-productive. CDR3 was defined by IMGT convention, running from the second conserved V-encoded cysteine to the conserved J-encoded phenylalanine. The earlier analysis of fewer than 750 of the donors excluded sequences that lacked an unambiguous match to a single V gene segment. In an earlier analysis of several hundred of the donors, a V segment was called functional when productive rearrangements were above 56.7%, and segregating when the standard deviation between donors exceeded 5%. A statistical classification framework was developed to diagnose cytomegalovirus status using the catalog of TCR beta chain sequences. In a later analysis, V and J genes were assigned by comparing TCR nucleotide sequences against IMGT/GENE-DB human TR gene sequences. The TCRdist pipeline was used in a later analysis to assign CDR3 sequences and most-parsimonious VDJ recombination scenarios. In a later analysis, each TCR beta chain was defined by its CDR3 amino acid sequence together with its V-gene family, and reads lacking a unique V-gene family were excluded. To address suspected cross-contamination and a sequencing artifact, a later analysis removed some 620 highly shared, low-generation-probability nucleotide sequences. In a later analysis, a clonal expansion index for each public chain was calculated from normalized within-repertoire ranks of inferred template counts. In a later analysis, generation probabilities were computed using a VDJ recombination model fitted to out-of-frame rearrangements, and the results were checked against IGoR. In a later analysis, TCR-TCR, TCR-HLA and TCR-CMV co-occurrence was scored with hypergeometric tests, and a repertoire-size bias correction was applied to TCR pairs. To estimate false discovery rates, a later analysis permuted the HLA or CMV assignments 20 times. A later analysis grouped co-occurring TCRs with DBSCAN, adding TCRdist sequence similarity when clustering within HLA-allele-positive subsets. For co-occurrence clustering, repertoires with fewer than 30,000 or more than 120,000 public chains were excluded, along with a handful of repertoires with anomalous nucleotide sharing. The clones in this table, taken by TCRdb from immuneACCESS, are in-frame only. Not every clone is retained; where verified, under half of the shortfall comes from an unresolved V gene, and the cause of the rest is unknown. That table is the source of V, J and clone size, and D and trimming were worked out from the DNA. Counted in this sample were some 140,000 clones; around 74% of them appeared once. The top ten clonotypes cover 2.8% of the sample.

For this clone: The antigen it binds to is not known. The record has no base qualities; no much larger clone is one base away.

This sequence originates from a man between 18 and 35 years old in good health and CMV-seronegative. The sample consisted of PBMCs.

The CDR3 in this case is CASSGAPGQGGTEAFF. The DNA is TGTGCCAGCAGTGGTGCTCCGGGACAGGGAGGGACTGAAGCTTTCTTT. The chain employs TRBV6-4 and TRBJ1-1; 9 bases in the middle match TRBD1. In the germline V gene, CDR1 corresponds to MRHNA and CDR2 to SNTAGT. The junction shows trimming of 4 bases on V and 5 bases on J, and the gene matches do not reach 11 bases of it. The CDR3 contains 16 residues, cysteine and phenylalanine counted. Only the CDR3 region is kept as DNA, spanning 48 bases read in frame from base 1.